The 7 T cell receptor beta chains below were found in one sample sequenced in a study of OX40 agonist ivuxolimab in advanced cancers. Libraries were constructed by the immunoSEQ multiplex PCR assay. Held by TCRdb, this immuneACCESS table contains in-frame sequences only and omits some clones. Under half of the omission traces to an unresolved V gene where checked; the cause of the rest is unknown. The table for this sample lists 50,000 to 65,000 clones; 92% of them were counted only once. Of the sample, roughly 25% falls within the top ten clones. The sample consisted of CD4+ or CD8+ T cells sorted from blood, taken in a trial of the OX40 agonist ivuxolimab. These receptors were collected from an adult with an advanced solid tumor such as melanoma, head and neck, liver or kidney cancer.

This clone was counted between two and nine times. V usage is TRBV5-6 and J usage is TRBJ2-1, with 7 bases that match TRBD2. V lost 3 bases and J lost 6; bases outside the gene matches: 6. Germline CDR1 is SGHDT and CDR2 is YYEEEE. CDR3 length: 14 residues. CDR3 amino acids: CASSWGLSLNEQFF. For the CDR3, the DNA is TGTGCCAGCAGCTGGGGACTATCCCTCAATGAGCAGTTCTTC.

This chain connects TRBV10-1 to TRBJ2-5; D may correspond to TRBD1 or TRBD2 (5 bases each). The J call could be wrong; TRBJ2-7 is a better fit for the DNA end. Germline V gene data show CDR1 as WNHNN and CDR2 as SYGVQD (reference sequence). This CDR3 contains 15 residues. The CDR3, as DNA: TGCGCCAGCAGCGCTGGGACCGAGAGGAACTACGAGCAGTACTTC. It encodes CASSAGTERNYEQYF.

The chain is built from TRBV27 and TRBJ2-1; D remains ambiguous. This CDR3 contains 14 residues. CDR1 and CDR2 from the germline V gene are MNHEY and SMNVEV (reference sequence). V was cut by 3 bases and J by 0 bases, with 6 bases left in between. The CDR3 reads CASSFSRSYNEQFF. CDR3 nucleotides: TGTGCCAGCAGTTTCAGCCGCTCCTACAATGAGCAGTTCTTC.

The genes are TRBV5-4 and TRBJ2-1, with 10 bases matching TRBD2. CDR1 and CDR2 from the germline V gene are SGHNT and YYREEE (reference sequence). J lost 6 bases, V lost 0 bases, and 9 bases had no gene match. The CDR3 is made up of 17 amino acids. CDR3 in DNA: TGTGCCAGCAGCTTGGCCTACGAGCGGGAGGGCGGCAATGAGCAGTTCTTC. This sequence encodes CASSLAYEREGGNEQFF.

The genes are TRBV7-9 and TRBJ2-5; TRBD2 might be the D (6 bases). This CDR3 spans 15 amino acids. The ends were cut back, 10 bases at V and 2 bases at J, with 20 bases in the middle. The germline V gene has CDR1 SEHNR and CDR2 FQNEAQ (reference sequence). CDR3 in DNA: TGTGCCACCCACCCGGTTAGCGGAAGTCAAGAGACCCAGTACTTC. It is translated as CATHPVSGSQETQYF.

This chain links TRBV7-9 with TRBJ2-7; no definite D call. This CDR3 region has 12 residues. Germline V gene lookup returns CDR1 SEHNR and CDR2 FQNEAQ (reference sequence). V was cut by 4 bases and J by 4 bases, with 8 bases left in between. For the CDR3, the DNA is TGTGCCAGCAGCTCGGGCATGTACGAGCAGTACTTC. Its protein product is CASSSGMYEQYF. Full variable domain (remainder filled in from reference TRBV7-9 and TRBJ2-7): DTGVSQNPRHKITKRGQNVTFRCDPISEHNRLYWYRQTLGQGPEFLTYFQNEAQLEKSRLLSDRFSAERPKGSFSTLEIQRTEQGDSAMYLCASSSGMYEQYFGPGTRLTVT.

This chain uses TRBV27 with TRBJ2-7; D possibly corresponds to TRBD1 (6 bases). The CDR3 runs 14 residues. The V end was cut by 1 base, the J end by 4 bases, with 11 bases between. Germline values: CDR1 MNHEY, CDR2 SMNVEV (reference sequence). The CDR3 region is CASSLWAGEYEQYF. The CDR3 bases are TGTGCCAGCAGTTTATGGGCAGGGGAGTACGAGCAGTACTTC.